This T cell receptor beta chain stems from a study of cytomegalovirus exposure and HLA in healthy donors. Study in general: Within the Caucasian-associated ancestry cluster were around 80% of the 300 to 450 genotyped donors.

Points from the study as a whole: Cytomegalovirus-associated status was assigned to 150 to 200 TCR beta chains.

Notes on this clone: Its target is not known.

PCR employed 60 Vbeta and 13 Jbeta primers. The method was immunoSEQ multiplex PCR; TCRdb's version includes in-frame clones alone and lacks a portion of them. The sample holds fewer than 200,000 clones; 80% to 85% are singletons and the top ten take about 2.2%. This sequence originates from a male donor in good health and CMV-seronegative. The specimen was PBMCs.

CDR3: CASSSSSYEQYF. The CDR3 bases are TGTGCCAGCAGCTCCAGCTCCTACGAGCAGTACTTC. The chain couples TRBV5-6 to TRBJ2-7; no reliable D call. Germline loops: CDR1 SGHDT, CDR2 YYEEEE. V lost 3 bases and J 0 bases, leaving 4 bases between the germline ends. The length of the CDR3 is 12 residues.